A single sample gave rise to the 27 T cell receptor beta chains below, sequenced in a study of cytomegalovirus exposure and HLA in healthy donors. PCR involved 60 Vbeta and 13 Jbeta primers. Produced via immunoSEQ multiplex PCR; TCRdb's table is partial and in-frame only. The sample has some 120,000 clones, over 60% seen once. Sequences were obtained from PBMCs. The receptors were sampled from a human donor in good health.

The rearrangement uses TRBV2 and TRBJ2-7, with 8 bases matching TRBD1. Per the germline V gene, CDR1 is SNHLY and CDR2 is FYNNEI. The CDR3 length is 14 residues. With 7 bases clipped from V and 4 bases from J, the junction kept 9 bases outside the gene matches. Here the CDR3 DNA reads TGTGCCAGCATGGAGAGGACAGGGAGATACGAGCAGTACTTC. Translated, it gives CASMERTGRYEQYF.

This chain links TRBV19 with TRBJ1-2, with 9 nucleotides matching TRBD1. The V segment lost 3 bases and the J segment 8 bases; nucleotides outside the gene matches: 10. Germline CDR1 is LNHDA and CDR2 is SQIVND (reference sequence). The CDR3 contains 15 residues. For the CDR3, the DNA is TGTGCCAGTAGTATTCGGGACAGGGAAAGGCACGGCTACACCTTC. Amino acids: CASSIRDRERHGYTF.

This rearrangement joins TRBV6-5 to TRBJ2-5; perhaps TRBD1 as D (5 bases). The ends were cut back, 0 bases at V and 5 bases at J, with 13 bases in the middle. The CDR3 sequence is 15 residues long. Looked up from germline, CDR1 is MNHEY and CDR2 is SVGAGI. The chain's CDR3 is CASSYSGQGQETQYF. In nucleotides, the CDR3 is TGTGCCAGCAGTTACTCGGGGCAGGGCCAGGAGACCCAGTACTTC.

The chain employs TRBV7-7 and TRBJ2-5; D might be TRBD1 (6 bases). The germline V gene encodes CDR1 SSHAT and CDR2 FNYEAQ (reference sequence). Between the trimmed V and J ends, which lost 5 bases and 0 bases, there was a span of 10 bases. The CDR3 covers 14 residues. The CDR3 here is CASSRTGYQETQYF. The CDR3 DNA follows: TGTGCCAGCAGCCGAACAGGGTACCAAGAGACCCAGTACTTC.

The chain links TRBV6-1 to TRBJ2-5, with 10 bases fitting TRBD2. V shed 11 bases, J shed 0 bases, and the junction held 6 bases outside the gene matches. Germline V gives CDR1 MNHNS, CDR2 SASEGT. CDR3 length equals 14 residues. CDR3 residues: CAGASGGYQETQYF. The CDR3 nucleotides are TGTGCCGGCGCTAGCGGGGGATACCAAGAGACCCAGTACTTC.

The chain carries TRBV7-2 and TRBJ2-5; 11 bases line up with TRBD2. Gene TRBJ2-7 matches the end of the DNA better, so the J call may be wrong. Germline-derived CDR1 and CDR2 are SGHTA and FQGNSA. The CDR3 is 15 amino acids. CDR3 DNA sequence: TGTGCCAGCAGCACCCTAGCGGGGGGCCTTTACGAGCAGTACTTC. Residues: CASSTLAGGLYEQYF.

This sequence joins TRBV5-8 and TRBJ2-3; 8 positions agree with TRBD1. From germline, CDR1 is SGHTS and CDR2 YDEGEE. The CDR3 extends over 15 amino acids. The trim removed 4 bases at V and 2 bases at J, leaving 6 bases unmatched. The CDR3, as DNA: TGTGCCAGCAGCACTCGACAGGGGCTCACAGATACGCAGTATTTT. Its protein product is CASSTRQGLTDTQYF.

The chain has TRBV4-2 and TRBJ2-5; 9 bases are shared with TRBD2. Germline-derived CDR1 and CDR2 are LGHNA and YNFKEQ. V was clipped by 0 bases and J by 5 bases; unmatched bases: 7. This CDR3 spans 16 amino acids. CDR3 loop: CASSQDVLAGYETQYF. In DNA, the CDR3 is TGTGCCAGCAGCCAAGATGTCCTAGCGGGGTATGAGACCCAGTACTTC.

The rearrangement uses TRBV6-5 and TRBJ1-3; D is ambiguous. The germline V gene encodes CDR1 MNHEY and CDR2 SVGAGI. V was clipped by 2 bases and J by 1 base, with 6 bases between them. There are 14 residues in the CDR3. The CDR3 bases are TGTGCCAGCAGTTACCTCGGGTCTGGAAACACCATATATTTT. Its translation is CASSYLGSGNTIYF.

V is TRBV6-6 and J is TRBJ2-4; no definite D call. The CDR3 runs 14 residues. The V and J ends lost 5 bases and 0 bases respectively, with 8 bases between them. The V gene's germline CDR1 is MNHNY and CDR2 SVGAGI (reference sequence). CDR3 bases: TGTGCCAGCAGTCAGGTCAGAGCCAAAAACATTCAGTACTTC. This codes for CASSQVRAKNIQYF.

The V gene is TRBV29-1, the J gene TRBJ2-1; 7 positions agree with TRBD1. V lost 7 bases and J lost 1; bases outside the gene matches: 13. Germline V gene data show CDR1 as SQVTM and CDR2 as ANQGSEA. The CDR3 totals 16 residues. The CDR3 DNA follows: TGCAGCGACCGCCCCTTGACAGGGATTTCCTACAATGAGCAGTTCTTC. This gives the protein CSDRPLTGISYNEQFF.

The chain employs TRBV10-2 and TRBJ2-1; 9 nucleotides match TRBD2. J was trimmed by 5 bases and V by 6 bases; bases with no gene match: 8. CDR3 size: 15 residues. CDR1 is WSHSY, CDR2 SAAADI, per germline. In DNA form, the CDR3 reads TGCGCCAGCAGCATCTTAGCGGGGGAGAACAATGAGCAGTTCTTC. Protein product: CASSILAGENNEQFF.

This sequence joins TRBV28 and TRBJ2-6, with a tentative D call TRBD1 (5 bases). Trimming took 7 bases from V and 2 from J, leaving 9 bases between them. Germline V CDR1 and CDR2: MDHEN, SYDVKM. The CDR3 is 14 amino acids. The chain's CDR3 is CASKVRAGANVLTF. CDR3 in DNA: TGTGCCAGCAAAGTCAGGGCTGGGGCCAACGTCCTGACTTTC.

The gene calls are TRBV6-6 and TRBJ2-3; no clear D gene. Germline CDR1 MNHNY, CDR2 SVGAGI (reference sequence). Trimming removed 8 bases at V and 0 bases at J, with 9 bases between. The CDR3 runs 13 residues. Here the CDR3 DNA reads TGTGCCAGCGAAGAGGTTAGCACAGATACGCAGTATTTT. Protein: CASEEVSTDTQYF.

This clone showed up just once. The chain has TRBV11-3 and TRBJ2-3; tentatively, D is TRBD1 (6 bases). Germline loops: CDR1 SGHNT, CDR2 YENEEA. This CDR3 is built from 15 residues. V was cut by 6 bases and J by 2 bases, with 15 bases left in between. DNA for the CDR3: TGTGCCAGCAGTCTACAGGGTCTTGACACAGATACGCAGTATTTT. Translated, it gives CASSLQGLDTDTQYF.

The chain joins TRBV5-1 to TRBJ1-6; a possible D gene is TRBD1 (6 bases). The CDR3 is 14 residues long. Trimming removed 1 base at V and 5 bases at J, with 7 bases between. Germline CDR1 and CDR2: SGHRS and YFSETQ. Here the CDR3 DNA reads TGCGCCAGCAGCTTGCACAGGGATAATTCACCCCTCCACTTT. This encodes CASSLHRDNSPLHF.

This clone was found once. The V gene is TRBV4-1, the J gene TRBJ1-5; D call uncertain. CDR3 length: 14 residues. The V end lost 1 base, the J end lost 3 bases, and 7 bases lay between the germline ends. CDR1 MGHRA and CDR2 YSYEKL come from the germline V gene. CDR3 bases: TGCGCCAGCAGCCAAGCGCGGGACAATCAGCCCCAGCATTTT. Protein: CASSQARDNQPQHF.

The rearrangement uses TRBV10-3 and TRBJ1-1; D is uncertain. This CDR3 has 13 amino acids. The ends were cut back, 7 bases at V and 5 bases at J, with 14 bases in the middle. From germline, CDR1 is ENHRY and CDR2 SYGVKD. CDR3 DNA sequence: TGTGCCATCACAGAGGGCCGAGGAACTGAAGCTTTCTTT. Residues: CAITEGRGTEAFF.

The gene calls are TRBV7-9 and TRBJ2-7; D perhaps matches TRBD1 (6 bases). Trimming pared 4 bases from V and 3 bases from J, leaving 16 bases between. The CDR3 spans 15 residues. The germline gives CDR1 SEHNR, CDR2 FQNEAQ (reference sequence). The CDR3 loop is CASSSNPGQYYEQYF. In DNA, the CDR3 is TGTGCCAGCAGCTCAAACCCGGGACAATACTACGAGCAGTACTTC.

This chain connects TRBV6-5 to TRBJ2-7; D is perhaps TRBD1 (6 bases). Germline lookup yields CDR1 MNHEY and CDR2 SVGAGI. V lost 6 bases and J lost 0, with 15 bases in between. CDR3 length: 15 residues. The CDR3 DNA sequence: TGTGCCAGCAGCCAAACAACAGGGCCCTCCTACGAGCAGTACTTC. Translating it yields CASSQTTGPSYEQYF.

The rearrangement uses TRBV5-8 and TRBJ2-5; 13 bases agree with TRBD2. Looked up from germline, CDR1 is SGHTS and CDR2 is YDEGEE. V lost 0 bases to trimming and J lost 5 bases; unmatched junction nucleotides: 4. There are 16 residues in the CDR3. This CDR3 reads CASSLALAGGKETQYF. CDR3 nucleotide sequence: TGTGCCAGCAGCTTGGCACTAGCGGGGGGGAAGGAGACCCAGTACTTC.

Note on this clone: Germline and junction disagree at one end, which may indicate a read error. The chain employs TRBV6-4 and TRBJ2-7; 8 positions match TRBD1. Germline V gene lookup returns CDR1 MRHNA and CDR2 SNTAGT. The CDR3 is made up of 13 amino acids. CDR3 sequence (DNA): TGTGCCAGCAGTTACTCCTGGACAGGGGAGCAGTACTTC. Protein product: CASSYSWTGEQYF.

The chain is built from TRBV6-6 and TRBJ1-3; 10 bases match TRBD1. CDR3 size: 16 residues. Trimming took 7 bases from V and 4 from J; bases not matched to a gene: 10. Germline V gives CDR1 MNHNY, CDR2 SVGAGI (reference sequence). The CDR3, as DNA: TGTGCCAGCACCTCTAGACAGGGGGCGTCCGGAAACACCATATATTTT. Protein: CASTSRQGASGNTIYF.

V and J are TRBV15 and TRBJ1-1, with a tentative D call TRBD1 (6 bases). V was clipped by 3 bases and J by 0 bases, with 23 bases between them. Germline V gene lookup returns CDR1 LNHNV and CDR2 YYDKDF (reference sequence). The CDR3 has 19 amino acids. This chain's CDR3 is CATSSNILGTGPLNTEAFF. The CDR3 bases are TGTGCCACCAGCAGTAATATTTTGGGAACAGGGCCCCTGAACACTGAAGCTTTCTTT.

The chain couples TRBV18 to TRBJ1-1; D call uncertain. The CDR3 is 13 residues long. Germline CDR1 KGHSH, CDR2 LQKENI. The germline V and J ends were trimmed by 4 bases and 4 bases, with 10 bases remaining between them. The CDR3: CASSQAGSTEAFF. CDR3 DNA: TGTGCCAGCTCACAGGCCGGGAGCACTGAAGCTTTCTTT.

V usage is TRBV28 and J usage is TRBJ1-5; the D is unclear. Germline V gene sequence: CDR1 MDHEN, CDR2 SYDVKM. V lost 3 bases, J lost 12 bases, and 9 bases lay in between. CDR3 length: 11 residues. CDR3 amino acids: CASSFSQFQHF. CDR3 nucleotide sequence: TGTGCCAGCAGTTTTTCACAGTTCCAGCATTTT.

This sequence joins TRBV5-1 and TRBJ2-1; D may be TRBD2 (6 bases). Germline V lookup: CDR1 SGHRS, CDR2 YFSETQ. CDR3 length: 16 residues. Trimming left V 2 bases short and J 4 bases short, with 16 bases between. The CDR3 bases are TGCGCCAGCAGCTTCCCCCCGGGGGAGCCTTACAATGAGCAGTTCTTC. Translated, it gives CASSFPPGEPYNEQFF.